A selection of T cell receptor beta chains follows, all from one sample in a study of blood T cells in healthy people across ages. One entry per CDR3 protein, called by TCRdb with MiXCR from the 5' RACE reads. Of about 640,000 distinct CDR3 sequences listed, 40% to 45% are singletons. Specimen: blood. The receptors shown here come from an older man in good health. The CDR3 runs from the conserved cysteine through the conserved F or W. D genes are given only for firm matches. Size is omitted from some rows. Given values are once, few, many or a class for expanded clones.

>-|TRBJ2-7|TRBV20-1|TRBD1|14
CSARKGQGAYEQYF
TGCAGTGCTAGAAAGGGACAGGGGGCTTACGAGCAGTACTTC
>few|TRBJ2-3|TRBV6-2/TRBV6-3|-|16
CASSYGVDPATDTQYF
TGTGCCAGCAGTTACGGAGTAGACCCCGCCACAGATACGCAGTATTTT
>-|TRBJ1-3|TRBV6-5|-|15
CASSYLTGTGNTIYF
TGTGCCAGCAGTTACTTGACCGGTACTGGAAACACCATATATTTT
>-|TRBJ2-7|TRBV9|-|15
CASSVETGQNYEQYF
TGTGCCAGCAGCGTAGAAACAGGGCAAAACTACGAGCAGTACTTC
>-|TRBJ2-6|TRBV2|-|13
CASRSAGANVLTF
TGTGCCAGCAGGAGTGCTGGGGCCAACGTCCTGACTTTC
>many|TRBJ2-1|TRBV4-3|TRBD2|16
CASSQLGASGSNEQFF
TGCGCCAGCAGCCAATTAGGGGCTAGCGGGAGCAATGAGCAGTTCTTC
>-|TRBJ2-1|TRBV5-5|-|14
CASSIPPTYNAQFF
TGTGCCAGCAGCATCCCCCCCACTTACAATGCGCAGTTCTTC
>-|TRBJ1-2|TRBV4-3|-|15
CASSQDQGSNYGYTF
TGCGCCAGCAGCCAAGATCAAGGGTCTAACTATGGCTACACCTTC
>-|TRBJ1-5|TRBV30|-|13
CAWSGRNNQPQHF
TGTGCCTGGAGTGGACGGAACAATCAGCCCCAGCATTTT
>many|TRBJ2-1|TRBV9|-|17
CASSGVGGDVGRLPQFF
TGTGCCAGCAGCGGAGTAGGGGGAGATGTAGGACGATTGCCGCAGTTCTTC
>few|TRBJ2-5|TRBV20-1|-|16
CSARDPVGAKGETQYF
TGCAGTGCTAGAGATCCGGTAGGGGCGAAGGGGGAGACCCAGTACTTC
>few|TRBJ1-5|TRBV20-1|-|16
CSAEPGGGFGNQPQHF
TGCAGTGCCGAACCCGGGGGGGGATTTGGCAATCAGCCCCAGCATTTT
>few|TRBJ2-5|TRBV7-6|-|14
CASSSRGIKETQYF
TGTGCCAGCAGCTCCCGGGGGATCAAAGAGACCCAGTACTTC
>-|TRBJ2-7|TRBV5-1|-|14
CASSSPGMPYEQYF
TGCGCCAGCAGCTCCCCCGGGATGCCCTACGAGCAGTACTTC
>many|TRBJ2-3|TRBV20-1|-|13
CSAAPPSTDTQYF
TGCAGTGCCGCCCCCCCCAGCACAGATACGCAGTATTTT
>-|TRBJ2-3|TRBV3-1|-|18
CASSQVGVRQGRADTQYF
TGTGCCAGCAGCCAAGTAGGTGTTCGGCAGGGTAGGGCAGATACGCAGTATTTT
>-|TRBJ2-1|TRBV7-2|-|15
CASGIRTLKSNEQFF
TGTGCCAGCGGCATACGAACTCTAAAGAGCAATGAGCAGTTCTTC
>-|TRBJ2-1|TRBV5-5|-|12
CASSLEVPEQFF
TGTGCCAGCAGCTTGGAGGTCCCTGAGCAGTTCTTC
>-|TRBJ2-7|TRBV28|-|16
CASRPTRGRANYEQYF
TGTGCCAGCAGGCCAACTAGGGGACGGGCCAACTACGAGCAGTACTTC
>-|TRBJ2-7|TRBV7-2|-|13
CASSVVSRGEQYF
TGTGCCAGCAGCGTAGTAAGCCGTGGCGAGCAGTACTTC
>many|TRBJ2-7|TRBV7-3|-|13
CASSLGRKYEQYF
TGTGCCAGCAGCTTAGGCAGGAAATACGAGCAGTACTTC
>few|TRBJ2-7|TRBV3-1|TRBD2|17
CASSQRLAGFSSDEQYF
TGTGCCAGCAGCCAAAGGCTAGCGGGATTTTCTTCCGACGAGCAGTACTTC
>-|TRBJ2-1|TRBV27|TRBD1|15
CASSSDRGTYNEQFF
TGTGCCAGCAGTTCTGACAGGGGGACATACAATGAGCAGTTCTTC
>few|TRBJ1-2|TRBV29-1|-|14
CSVEEDTANYGYTF
TGCAGCGTTGAGGAGGACACAGCTAACTATGGCTACACCTTC
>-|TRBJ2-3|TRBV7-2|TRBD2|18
CASSLAGVAGTTTDTQYF
TGTGCCAGCAGCTTAGCCGGGGTAGCGGGGACCACCACAGATACGCAGTATTTT
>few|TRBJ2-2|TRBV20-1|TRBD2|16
CSARTIAGANTGELFF
TGCAGTGCTAGGACAATAGCGGGGGCCAACACCGGGGAGCTGTTTTTT
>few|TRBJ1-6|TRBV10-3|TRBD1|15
CATTVLTGGGSPLHF
TGTGCCACCACGGTTCTCACAGGGGGGGGTTCACCCCTCCACTTT
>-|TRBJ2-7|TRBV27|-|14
CASSLGSQPYEQYF
TGTGCCAGCAGTTTAGGCAGCCAACCCTACGAGCAGTACTTC
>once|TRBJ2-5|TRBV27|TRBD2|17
CASSLLASGGDLETQYF
TGTGCCAGCAGTTTATTGGCTAGCGGGGGGGATTTGGAGACCCAGTACTTC
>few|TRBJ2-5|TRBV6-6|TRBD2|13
CASNRLAMETQYF
TGTGCCAGCAATAGACTAGCGATGGAGACCCAGTACTTC
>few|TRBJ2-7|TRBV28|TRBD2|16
CASSDSGRLGSYEQYF
TGTGCCAGCAGCGACTCCGGGAGGTTAGGGTCCTACGAGCAGTACTTC
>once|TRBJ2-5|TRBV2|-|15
CAGDDKTGVQETQYF
TGTGCCGGCGACGACAAGACCGGAGTTCAAGAGACCCAGTACTTC
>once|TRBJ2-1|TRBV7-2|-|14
CASSLEGVYNEQFF
TGTGCCAGCAGCTTAGAGGGGGTCTACAATGAGCAGTTCTTC
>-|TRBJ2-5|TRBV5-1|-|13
CASSLAQGGTQYF
TGCGCCAGCAGCTTGGCCCAGGGAGGAACCCAGTACTTC